The clone carrying this T cell receptor (beta chain) was observed a few times. There were TCR beta CDR3 regions amplified from RNA transcripts. The primer set for the first-round RT-PCR of the TCR CDR3 was HTBI. TCRdb reanalysed the multiplex PCR reads using MiXCR and keeps one entry per CDR3 protein. This table has about 640,000 distinct CDR3 sequences, around 21% appearing once. The sample belongs to a study of T cells in Graves' hyperthyroidism and ophthalmopathy. J was trimmed by 5 bases and V by 4 bases; bases with no gene match: 12. From germline, CDR1 is SGDLS and CDR2 YYNGEE. The length of the CDR3 is 17 residues.

This TCR was recovered from a man younger than 40 with Graves' ophthalmopathy. Sequencing used blood. The rearrangement links TRBV9 to TRBJ2-2; 9 bases agree with TRBD2. CDR3 sequence: CASSTLEASGRTGELFF. The CDR3 region has the DNA TGTGCCAGCAGCACCCTGGAGGCGAGCGGGAGGACCGGGGAGCTGTTTTTT.